The 28 T cell receptor beta chains below all came from one sample that was sequenced in a study of cytomegalovirus exposure and HLA in healthy donors. The PCR contained 60 Vbeta and 13 Jbeta primers. Profiled with immunoSEQ multiplex PCR; TCRdb holds only in-frame clones, not every one. This table has 190,000 or so clones, roughly 80% appearing once. Specimen: PBMCs. These TCRs come from a male donor in good health and CMV-seropositive.

The gene calls are TRBV4-2 and TRBJ1-1, with D maybe TRBD1 (5 bases). The CDR3 length is 15 residues. Per germline, CDR1 LGHNA and CDR2 YNFKEQ. V was cut by 4 bases and J by 5 bases, with 17 bases left in between. Here the CDR3 reads CASSPLGGERTEAFF. In DNA, the CDR3 is TGTGCCAGCAGCCCCCTGGGGGGGGAGAGGACTGAAGCTTTCTTT.

The V call is TRBV19, the J call TRBJ1-3; a possible D gene is TRBD1 (6 bases). CDR3 length: 13 amino acids. V lost 7 bases, J lost 5 bases, and 12 bases lay in between. Germline CDR1 and CDR2: LNHDA and SQIVND (reference sequence). Here the CDR3 DNA reads TGTGCCAGTACCGGGGACACGAGAAACACCATATATTTT. Its translation: CASTGDTRNTIYF.

This clone was counted only a few times. The CDR3 sequence: CASVDRGNQPQHF. In nucleotides, the CDR3 is TGTGCCAGCGTGGACAGGGGGAATCAGCCCCAGCATTTT. The chain is built from TRBV2 and TRBJ1-5, with TRBD1 identical over 10 bases. The CDR3 length is 13 residues. Germline V CDR1 and CDR2: SNHLY, FYNNEI. J lost 4 bases, V lost 8 bases, and 2 bases had no gene match. Full variable domain (rest looked up from reference TRBV2 and TRBJ1-5): EPEVTQTPSHQVTQMGQEVILRCVPISNHLYFYWYRQILGQKVEFLVSFYNNEISEKSEIFDDQFSVERPDGSNFTLKIRSTKLEDSAMYFCASVDRGNQPQHFGDGTRLSIL.

J is TRBJ1-4 and V is TRBV11-2, with D possibly being TRBD1 (6 bases). Germline CDR1 reads SGHAT; CDR2 reads FQNNGV. There are 18 residues in the CDR3. V was shortened by 0 bases and J by 7 bases, with 21 bases between the two germline ends. CDR3 DNA: TGTGCCAGCAGCTTAGACCGAGACAGGACTGGGGGTGTTGAAAAACTGTTTTTT. This codes for CASSLDRDRTGGVEKLFF.

The rearrangement joins TRBV6-1 to TRBJ2-7; 7 nucleotides match TRBD2. Germline values: CDR1 MNHNS, CDR2 SASEGT. V shed 2 bases, J shed 2 bases, and the junction held 6 bases outside the gene matches. There are 15 residues in the CDR3. CDR3: CASSEWGGSPYEQYF. The CDR3 bases are TGTGCCAGCAGTGAATGGGGGGGTTCCCCCTACGAGCAGTACTTC.

The chain carries TRBV7-3 and TRBJ1-6, with 7 bases fitting TRBD1. Germline V CDR1 and CDR2: SGHTA, FQGTGA. Unmatched junction bases numbered 8, after V lost 3 bases and J lost 9 bases. The CDR3 length is 15 residues. The CDR3 region has the DNA TGTGCCAGCAGCTTCCGACAGGGACCCGGTTCACCCCTCCACTTT. Translated, it gives CASSFRQGPGSPLHF. Full variable domain (missing parts from reference TRBV7-3 and TRBJ1-6): GAGVSQTPSNKVTEKGKYVELRCDPISGHTALYWYRQSLGQGPEFLIYFQGTGAADDSGLPNDRFFAVRPEGSVSTLKIQRTERGDSAVYLCASSFRQGPGSPLHFGNGTRLTVT.

This chain connects TRBV29-1 to TRBJ1-1; no definite D call. The germline gives CDR1 SQVTM, CDR2 ANQGSEA. V dropped 7 bases and J dropped 1 base, with 10 bases sitting between them. The CDR3 consists of 12 residues. The CDR3 protein is CSGSVGNTEAFF. The CDR3 DNA sequence: TGCAGCGGTTCGGTCGGGAACACTGAAGCTTTCTTT. Using reference TRBV29-1 and TRBJ1-1 for the parts outside the CDR3, the full variable domain is SAVISQKPSRDICQRGTSLTIQCQVDSQVTMMFWYRQQPGQSLTLIATANQGSEATYESGFVIDKFPISRPNLTFSTLTVSNMSPEDSSIYLCSGSVGNTEAFFGQGTRLTVV.

This chain uses TRBV2 with TRBJ1-2; D unclear. V was shortened by 4 bases and J by 8 bases, with 14 bases between the two germline ends. The germline V gene encodes CDR1 SNHLY and CDR2 FYNNEI. The CDR3 totals 13 residues. The CDR3 loop reads CASSVSGVGGYTF. The CDR3 DNA is TGTGCCAGCAGTGTATCCGGGGTAGGGGGCTACACCTTC.

This chain connects TRBV7-3 to TRBJ1-5; 10 bases map to TRBD1. Losses at the gene ends were 5 bases for V and 4 bases for J; bases not matched to a gene: 14. Germline lookup yields CDR1 SGHTA and CDR2 FQGTGA. This CDR3 has 18 amino acids. This CDR3 is CASSPWDRGALMNQPQHF. The CDR3 coding sequence is TGTGCCAGCAGCCCCTGGGACAGGGGAGCCTTAATGAATCAGCCCCAGCATTTT.

This clone appeared once. The rearrangement links TRBV7-9 to TRBJ1-3; D is perhaps TRBD1 (6 bases). Germline V gene lookup returns CDR1 SEHNR and CDR2 FQNEAQ (reference sequence). This CDR3 has 13 residues. For the CDR3, the DNA is TGTTCCTCCCATGAGGGGGGGGGAAACACCATATATTTT. Protein sequence: CSSHEGGGNTIYF.

This chain uses TRBV5-1 with TRBJ2-3; a weak D match, TRBD2 (5 bases). Trimming stripped 1 base from V and 1 base from J, with 10 bases between. Per germline, CDR1 SGHRS and CDR2 YFSETQ. This CDR3 contains 15 residues. In nucleotides, the CDR3 is TGCGCCAGCAGCTTGAGCGTGGGAGGCACAGATACGCAGTATTTT. Its translation: CASSLSVGGTDTQYF.

The rearrangement uses TRBV4-3 and TRBJ2-6; D might be TRBD1 (5 bases). CDR3 length equals 16 residues. Germline V gives CDR1 LGHNA, CDR2 YSLEER. Trimming shortened V by 2 bases and J by 2 bases, and 10 bases separated the two germline ends. CDR3 in DNA: TGCGCCAGCAGCCAACGTCCAGGGACTGGGGCCAACGTCCTGACTTTC. Translated: CASSQRPGTGANVLTF.

The V and J genes are TRBV28 and TRBJ2-1; 11 bases are a match to TRBD2. The germline V gene has CDR1 MDHEN and CDR2 SYDVKM. The CDR3 contains 15 residues. With V trimmed by 5 bases and J by 10 bases, 10 bases remained unmatched. The CDR3 nucleotides are TGTGCCAGCAGTCGACGACTAGCGGGGACTCGCGAGCAGTTCTTC. Amino acid sequence: CASSRRLAGTREQFF.

The rearrangement joins TRBV6-5 to TRBJ2-3; D is unclear. CDR1 is MNHEY and CDR2 is SVGAGI in the germline V gene. This CDR3 comprises 15 residues. Trimming took 2 bases from V and 6 from J, leaving 15 bases between them. CDR3: CASSYNGPPWDTQYF. In DNA, the CDR3 is TGTGCCAGCAGTTACAATGGCCCTCCTTGGGATACGCAGTATTTT.

This chain joins TRBV5-8 and TRBJ1-5; TRBD1 might be the D (6 bases). V was trimmed by 2 bases and J by 4 bases, leaving 10 bases between them. The CDR3 loop spans 14 amino acids. The germline V gene encodes CDR1 SGHTS and CDR2 YDEGEE. The CDR3 coding sequence is TGTGCCAGCAGCTTCGGACAGAAAAATCAGCCCCAGCATTTT. It specifies CASSFGQKNQPQHF.

This chain links TRBV25-1 with TRBJ2-4; D remains ambiguous. The V end lost 0 bases, the J end lost 8 bases, and 8 bases lay between the germline ends. In germline, CDR1 is MGHDK, CDR2 SYGVNS. The CDR3 has 13 residues. CDR3 in amino acids: CASSEYRRDIQYF. DNA of the CDR3: TGTGCCAGCAGTGAATACCGACGGGACATTCAGTACTTC.

A single count supports this clone. V gene TRBV7-2 combines with J gene TRBJ1-3; D might be TRBD1 (6 bases). The ends were cut back, 3 bases at V and 6 bases at J, with 12 bases in the middle. The germline V gene encodes CDR1 SGHTA and CDR2 FQGNSA. This CDR3 is built from 14 residues. As DNA, the CDR3 is TGTGCCAGCAGCTTGTTAGGGGGGGTAAACACCATATATTTT. It codes for CASSLLGGVNTIYF.

In regard to this clone: The same CDR3 can be traced to other DNA sequences in this sample. The chain is built from TRBV27 and TRBJ1-5; D is possibly TRBD1 (5 bases). V dropped 2 bases and J dropped 5 bases, with 10 bases sitting between them. CDR3 length: 14 residues. The germline CDR1 and CDR2 sequences are MNHEY and SMNVEV (reference sequence). The CDR3 nucleotides read TGTGCCAGCAGTTTAGGGGCAGGTCATCAGCCCCAGCATTTT. Protein: CASSLGAGHQPQHF.

The chain has TRBV28 and TRBJ1-5, with D tentatively TRBD1 (5 bases). Germline loops: CDR1 MDHEN, CDR2 SYDVKM. Between the trimmed V and J ends, which lost 5 bases and 0 bases, there was a span of 14 bases. The CDR3 spans 16 residues. The CDR3 spells CASSPRPGVSNQPQHF. The DNA of the CDR3 is TGTGCCAGCAGTCCTCGCCCGGGGGTTAGCAATCAGCCCCAGCATTTT. The full variable domain, completed using reference TRBV28 and TRBJ1-5, is DVKVTQSSRYLVKRTGEKVFLECVQDMDHENMFWYRQDPGLGLRLIYFSYDVKMKEKGDIPEGYSVSREKKERFSLILESASTNQTSMYLCASSPRPGVSNQPQHFGDGTRLSIL.

The chain has TRBV28 and TRBJ2-1; 8 nucleotides align to TRBD2. CDR1 MDHEN and CDR2 SYDVKM come from the germline V gene. This CDR3 contains 13 residues. V dropped 7 bases and J dropped 10; count of bases not matched to a gene: 9. As DNA, the CDR3 is TGTGCCAGCATAACGGGAGGGCGGCCGGAGCAGTTCTTC. This codes for CASITGGRPEQFF.

This chain joins TRBV4-1 and TRBJ1-2, with D unclear. The CDR3 extends over 13 amino acids. V was trimmed by 1 base and J by 3 bases, leaving 6 bases between them. In germline, CDR1 is MGHRA, CDR2 YSYEKL. CDR3 DNA: TGCGCCAGCAGCCAAGCGGGATACTATGGCTACACCTTC. Translated: CASSQAGYYGYTF.

Only a few counts were recorded for this clone. This chain's CDR3 is CASTRRTGANTGELFF. DNA for the CDR3: TGTGCCAGCACCCGCCGGACAGGGGCGAACACCGGGGAGCTGTTTTTT. The rearrangement joins TRBV5-6 to TRBJ2-2; 9 nucleotides line up with TRBD1. The germline V gene has CDR1 SGHDT and CDR2 YYEEEE. With 6 bases clipped from V and 0 bases from J, the junction kept 6 bases outside the gene matches. The CDR3 is 16 amino acids.

The V and J genes are TRBV9 and TRBJ2-2; D not resolved. CDR1 and CDR2 (germline): SGDLS, YYNGEE. The CDR3 extends over 15 amino acids. The V and J ends lost 0 bases and 4 bases respectively, with 10 bases between them. The CDR3 is CASSVEFQFTGELFF. The CDR3 nucleotides read TGTGCCAGCAGCGTAGAATTCCAGTTCACCGGGGAGCTGTTTTTT.

The chain carries TRBV7-9 and TRBJ1-6, with 8 bases matching TRBD1. Unmatched junction bases numbered 6, after V lost 4 bases and J lost 10 bases. This CDR3 spans 14 amino acids. Germline lookup yields CDR1 SEHNR and CDR2 FQNEAQ (reference sequence). The CDR3 sequence is CASSYGQGRSPLHF. CDR3 in DNA: TGTGCCAGCAGCTACGGACAGGGAAGATCACCCCTCCACTTT.

The J gene is TRBJ1-2, the V gene TRBV28; D not resolved. The V gene's germline CDR1 is MDHEN and CDR2 SYDVKM. This CDR3 contains 12 residues. With 2 bases removed from V and 8 bases from J, the gap between germline ends came to 9 bases. For the CDR3, the DNA is TGTGCCAGCAGTTTAAACAGAGTAGGCTACACCTTC. Translating it yields CASSLNRVGYTF.

The chain has TRBV5-1 and TRBJ2-7, with D hard to call. This CDR3 region has 13 residues. Trimming removed 4 bases at V and 4 bases at J, with 12 bases between. Germline V gene lookup returns CDR1 SGHRS and CDR2 YFSETQ. The CDR3 sequence is CASSPDFLYEQYF. The CDR3 coding sequence is TGCGCCAGCAGCCCCGACTTCCTATACGAGCAGTACTTC. The full variable domain, rest sourced from reference TRBV5-1 and TRBJ2-7, is KAGVTQTPRYLIKTRGQQVTLSCSPISGHRSVSWYQQTPGQGLQFLFEYFSETQRNKGNFPGRFSGRQFSNSRSEMNVSTLELGDSALYLCASSPDFLYEQYFGPGTRLTVT.

V usage is TRBV19 and J usage is TRBJ2-7; tentative D call: TRBD1 (5 bases). Trimming took 5 bases from V and 3 from J, leaving 8 bases between them. Germline V gene data show CDR1 as LNHDA and CDR2 as SQIVND (reference sequence). The CDR3 length is 12 residues. CDR3 in DNA: TGTGCCAGTAGTGACCAGGGCTACGAGCAGTACTTC. Protein sequence: CASSDQGYEQYF. The full variable domain, completed using reference TRBV19 and TRBJ2-7, is DGGITQSPKYLFRKEGQNVTLSCEQNLNHDAMYWYRQDPGQGLRLIYYSQIVNDFQKGDIAEGYSVSREKKESFPLTVTSAQKNPTAFYLCASSDQGYEQYFGPGTRLTVT.

This clone was detected a few times. The rearrangement uses TRBV18 and TRBJ2-7, with 9 positions matching TRBD1. After removal of 3 bases from V and 5 bases from J, the junction contained 11 bases not matched to a gene. Looked up from germline, CDR1 is KGHSH and CDR2 is LQKENI. The CDR3 has 16 amino acids. As DNA, the CDR3 is TGTGCCAGCTCACCTCGAGTGGACAGGGGATTGGACGAGCAGTACTTC. It is translated as CASSPRVDRGLDEQYF.